These 30 T cell receptor beta chains came from one sample sequenced in a study of blood T cell repertoires in COVID-19. Only in-frame clones appear in the TCRdb table, and some are missing; sequencing was by immunoSEQ multiplex PCR. In the table there are 150,000 to 200,000 clones, around 86% of which are singletons. Material: peripheral blood. These receptors were collected from a woman aged 70-85 years with COVID-19, enrolled during active disease.

The chain is built from TRBV6-5 and TRBJ1-2; TRBD1 might be the D (6 bases). Looked up from germline, CDR1 is MNHEY and CDR2 is SVGAGI. Trimming stripped 7 bases from V and 3 bases from J, with 18 bases between. The CDR3 spans 15 residues. CDR3 amino acids: CASKRRGQFYYGYTF. The CDR3 nucleotides read TGTGCCAGCAAAAGACGAGGACAGTTCTACTATGGCTACACCTTC.

This clone came up a few times. The chain links TRBV28 to TRBJ1-1, with D possibly TRBD1 on 5 matching bases. The germline V and J ends were trimmed by 5 bases and 0 bases, with 13 bases remaining between them. This CDR3 contains 15 residues. In germline, CDR1 is MDHEN, CDR2 SYDVKM. CDR3 sequence: CASSGADSVNTEAFF. The CDR3 DNA is TGTGCCAGCAGTGGGGCCGACAGCGTGAACACTGAAGCTTTCTTT.

The J gene is TRBJ1-2, the V gene TRBV19; D remains ambiguous. V was cut by 3 bases and J by 6 bases, with 14 bases left in between. This CDR3 comprises 14 residues. Germline values: CDR1 LNHDA, CDR2 SQIVND (reference sequence). CDR3 sequence (DNA): TGTGCCAGTAGTATCGGTCCCGCATCCGATGGCTACACCTTC. Translated: CASSIGPASDGYTF. Full variable domain (rest looked up from reference TRBV19 and TRBJ1-2): DGGITQSPKYLFRKEGQNVTLSCEQNLNHDAMYWYRQDPGQGLRLIYYSQIVNDFQKGDIAEGYSVSREKKESFPLTVTSAQKNPTAFYLCASSIGPASDGYTFGSGTRLTVV.

The chain employs TRBV27 and TRBJ2-7; 11 bases fit TRBD2. Germline-derived CDR1 and CDR2 are MNHEY and SMNVEV (reference sequence). The trim removed 6 bases at V and 2 bases at J, leaving 9 bases unmatched. The CDR3 length is 16 residues. The chain's CDR3 is CASSSGTSGGTYEQYF. As DNA, the CDR3 is TGTGCCAGCAGCTCCGGGACTAGCGGAGGGACCTACGAGCAGTACTTC.

There are a few counts of this clone. The genes are TRBV6-2 or TRBV6-3 and TRBJ2-7; 8 nucleotides agree with TRBD2. Looked up from germline, CDR1 is MNHEY and CDR2 is SVGEGT. The length of the CDR3 is 14 residues. The V and J ends lost 6 bases and 0 bases, in that order; junction bases with no gene match: 4. In DNA form, the CDR3 reads TGTGCCAGCAGCCCTCGGGGGGGCTCCTACGAGCAGTACTTC. This gives the protein CASSPRGGSYEQYF.

The chain employs TRBV24-1 and TRBJ1-5; unclear D gene. V gave up 3 bases and J gave up 1 base, with 12 bases separating them. CDR1 and CDR2 from the germline V gene are KGHDR and SFDVKD. This CDR3 region has 16 residues. The CDR3, as DNA: TGTGCCACCAGTGATACTTGGGCCACCAGCAATCAGCCCCAGCATTTT. Translation: CATSDTWATSNQPQHF.

This clone was detected a few times. This sequence joins TRBV30 and TRBJ1-1; weak D call: TRBD1 (5 bases). The CDR3 is made up of 14 amino acids. With 3 bases removed from V and 0 bases from J, the gap between germline ends came to 11 bases. CDR1 and CDR2 from the germline V gene are GTSNPN and SVGIG (reference sequence). The CDR3: CAWSRQSMNTEAFF. Written as DNA, the CDR3 is TGTGCCTGGAGCCGACAGTCCATGAACACTGAAGCTTTCTTT.

The chain combines TRBV3-1 (or the pseudogene TRBV3-2) with TRBJ2-5; perhaps TRBD2 as D (5 bases). This CDR3 spans 15 amino acids. Per the germline V gene, CDR1 is LGHDT and CDR2 is YNNKEL (reference sequence). Trimming stripped 1 base from V and 2 bases from J, with 11 bases between. This chain's CDR3 is CASSQGASSQETQYF. The CDR3 region has the DNA TGTGCCAGCAGCCAAGGGGCTAGCAGTCAAGAGACCCAGTACTTC.

This sequence joins TRBV30 and TRBJ2-7; 8 bases are shared with TRBD2. The germline V gene encodes CDR1 GTSNPN and CDR2 SVGIG (reference sequence). V was pared by 1 base and J by 4 bases, with 3 bases of the junction left unmatched. This CDR3 is 13 amino acids long. The CDR3 loop is CAWSDGLAYEQYF. The CDR3 DNA sequence: TGTGCCTGGAGTGACGGACTAGCTTACGAGCAGTACTTC.

The chain carries TRBV11-3 and TRBJ2-1; perhaps TRBD1 as D (5 bases). The CDR3 has 18 residues. Germline loops: CDR1 SGHNT, CDR2 YENEEA. V was pared by 0 bases and J by 4 bases, with 19 bases between. The CDR3 DNA sequence: TGTGCCAGCAGCTTAGATCGGGCAGCAGGGTTAGGGTACAATGAGCAGTTCTTC. It translates to CASSLDRAAGLGYNEQFF.

The V gene is TRBV4-1, the J gene TRBJ2-3; possible D gene TRBD1, 6 bases. CDR1 and CDR2 (germline): MGHRA, YSYEKL. Trimming left V 0 bases short and J 3 bases short, with 13 bases between. The CDR3 has 16 amino acids. CDR3 coding DNA: TGCGCCAGCAGCCAAGAAGGACAGCAGATAACAGATACGCAGTATTTT. Translated: CASSQEGQQITDTQYF.

This clone was found once. The chain couples TRBV6-4 to TRBJ1-1, with TRBD1 identical over 9 bases. Looked up from germline, CDR1 is MRHNA and CDR2 is SNTAGT. V was clipped by 5 bases and J by 3 bases; unmatched bases: 13. CDR3 length: 17 amino acids. CDR3 bases: TGTGCCAGCAGTCCGCGACCGGGACAGGGAGGACACACTGAAGCTTTCTTT. Residues: CASSPRPGQGGHTEAFF.

CDR3 in amino acids: CASSSGLAVFEQYF. CDR3 bases: TGCGCCAGCAGCTCAGGACTAGCGGTTTTTGAGCAGTACTTC. The V gene is TRBV5-1, the J gene TRBJ2-7; 10 nucleotides align to TRBD2. The CDR3 runs to 14 residues. Germline assignment: CDR1 SGHRS and CDR2 YFSETQ. J lost 7 bases, V lost 3 bases, and 7 bases had no gene match.

This chain joins TRBV27 and TRBJ2-7, with a possible D match to TRBD1 (6 bases). V was shortened by 4 bases and J by 4 bases, with 23 bases between the two germline ends. The germline CDR1 and CDR2 sequences are MNHEY and SMNVEV (reference sequence). CDR3 length: 17 amino acids. CDR3 DNA: TGTGCCAGCAGTTCAAAAATTAGGTACAGGGCGGTGTACGAGCAGTACTTC. Amino acids: CASSSKIRYRAVYEQYF.

As to this clone: The same CDR3 arises from other DNA sequences in this sample as well. CDR3 sequence: CASSLDRGTYEQYF. CDR3 DNA sequence: TGTGCCAGCAGCCTGGACAGGGGCACCTACGAGCAGTACTTC. The chain employs TRBV11-2 and TRBJ2-7, with 9 bases matching TRBD1. The CDR3 extends over 14 amino acids. The germline CDR1 and CDR2 sequences are SGHAT and FQNNGV. Trimming at V came to 5 bases and at J to 2 bases, leaving 4 bases not matched to a gene.

The rearrangement uses TRBV5-1 and TRBJ1-6, with D uncertain. The CDR3 extends over 14 amino acids. Germline V lookup: CDR1 SGHRS, CDR2 YFSETQ. The V gene lost 4 bases and the J gene lost 6 bases, with 11 bases spanning the gap. The CDR3: CASSEGYTNSPLHF. The DNA of the CDR3 is TGCGCCAGCAGCGAGGGTTATACTAATTCACCCCTCCACTTT.

In regard to this clone: The identical CDR3 is also encoded by other nucleotide sequences in the sample. The chain employs TRBV5-4 and TRBJ2-3, with 8 bases lining up with TRBD1. J gave up 3 bases and V 4 bases, and 7 bases lay outside the gene matches. Germline CDR1 reads SGHNT; CDR2 reads YYREEE (reference sequence). The CDR3 length is 15 residues. As DNA, the CDR3 is TGTGCCAGCAGCCTAGGACAGGGTCGGACAGATACGCAGTATTTT. This encodes CASSLGQGRTDTQYF.

In DNA form, the CDR3 reads TGTGCCAGCAGCCCCAGAGGGGAGCTGTTTTTT. Amino acid sequence: CASSPRGELFF. V is TRBV11-2 and J is TRBJ2-2; D gene ambiguous. V was clipped by 5 bases and J by 8 bases, with 6 bases between them. Looked up from germline, CDR1 is SGHAT and CDR2 is FQNNGV. The CDR3 totals 11 residues. Combining the CDR3 with reference TRBV11-2 and TRBJ2-2 gives the whole variable domain EAGVAQSPRYKIIEKRQSVAFWCNPISGHATLYWYQQILGQGPKLLIQFQNNGVVDDSQLPKDRFSAERLKGVDSTLKIQPAKLEDSAVYLCASSPRGELFFGEGSRLTVL.

This sequence joins TRBV9 and TRBJ2-6, with D maybe TRBD2 (6 bases). Germline V CDR1 and CDR2: SGDLS, YYNGEE. Trimming left V 1 base short and J 0 bases short, with 11 bases between. The CDR3 extends over 17 amino acids. The CDR3 sequence: CASSVTHGSSGANVLTF. The CDR3 DNA follows: TGTGCCAGCAGCGTAACCCACGGGAGCTCTGGGGCCAACGTCCTGACTTTC. Full variable domain (missing parts from reference TRBV9 and TRBJ2-6): DSGVTQTPKHLITATGQRVTLRCSPRSGDLSVYWYQQSLDQGLQFLIQYYNGEERAKGNILERFSAQQFPDLHSELNLSSLELGDSALYFCASSVTHGSSGANVLTFGAGSRLTVL.

The V and J genes are TRBV3-1 (or the pseudogene TRBV3-2) and TRBJ1-5; 8 bases are shared with TRBD1. There are 16 residues in the CDR3. V was clipped by 1 base and J by 0 bases; unmatched bases: 2. Germline V gene lookup returns CDR1 LGHDT and CDR2 YNNKEL (reference sequence). CDR3 sequence: CASSQAGGYSNQPQHF. In nucleotides, the CDR3 is TGTGCCAGCAGCCAAGCAGGGGGCTATAGCAATCAGCCCCAGCATTTT.

The gene calls are TRBV3-1 (or the pseudogene TRBV3-2) and TRBJ2-4; 7 bases agree with TRBD2. V was clipped by 0 bases and J by 11 bases; unmatched bases: 25. The CDR3 extends over 20 amino acids. CDR1 is LGHDT, CDR2 YNNKEL, per germline (reference sequence). CDR3 loop: CASSQDFSGLRALEKVVQYF. Here the CDR3 DNA reads TGTGCCAGCAGCCAAGACTTTAGCGGGCTTCGGGCCCTCGAGAAGGTCGTTCAGTACTTC.

V usage is TRBV10-3 and J usage is TRBJ2-5; 9 bases align to TRBD2. Trimming at V came to 9 bases and at J to 5 bases, leaving 13 bases not matched to a gene. This CDR3 region has 15 residues. The V gene's germline CDR1 is ENHRY and CDR2 SYGVKD. The CDR3 nucleotides are TGTGCCATTCTTCTGACTAGCGGCCCCCGGGAGACCCAGTACTTC. Encoded protein: CAILLTSGPRETQYF.

This clone was seen only a few times. CDR3 coding DNA: TGTGCCAGCATTCCTGAGGGGGTGACGCCTGGGGCCAACGTCCTGACTTTC. Translating it yields CASIPEGVTPGANVLTF. The chain recombines TRBV28 with TRBJ2-6, with a weak D call TRBD1 (6 bases). Trimming took 7 bases from V and 2 from J, leaving 18 bases between them. The germline CDR1 and CDR2 sequences are MDHEN and SYDVKM. The CDR3 extends over 17 amino acids.

The V gene is TRBV6-2 or TRBV6-3, the J gene TRBJ2-7, with 10 bases aligning to TRBD1. In germline, CDR1 is MNHEY, CDR2 SVGEGT. V shed 6 bases, J shed 3 bases, and the junction held 5 bases outside the gene matches. CDR3 length: 14 residues. CDR3 sequence: CASSRQGAGYEQYF. The CDR3 DNA sequence: TGTGCCAGCAGCCGACAGGGGGCTGGCTACGAGCAGTACTTC.

The chain uses TRBV15 and TRBJ1-1; D ambiguous. Deletions cut 1 base from V and 8 bases from J, with 23 bases between. Germline V gives CDR1 LNHNV, CDR2 YYDKDF (reference sequence). There are 17 residues in the CDR3. CDR3 in DNA: TGTGCCACCAGCAGAGCCAGAGGAGGAAACAAGCCTCAAGAAGCTTTCTTT. Translating gives CATSRARGGNKPQEAFF.

The chain carries TRBV7-2 and TRBJ1-1; possible D gene TRBD1, 5 bases. Per the germline V gene, CDR1 is SGHTA and CDR2 is FQGNSA. CDR3 size: 14 residues. V was trimmed by 1 base and J by 9 bases, leaving 15 bases between them. The DNA of the CDR3 is TGTGCCAGCAGCTTAGGGCGGGACCCACCAAAAGCTTTCTTT. Protein product: CASSLGRDPPKAFF. The complete variable domain, with remaining parts taken from reference TRBV7-2 and TRBJ1-1, reads GAGVSQSPSNKVTEKGKDVELRCDPISGHTALYWYRQSLGQGLEFLIYFQGNSAPDKSGLPSDRFSAERTGGSVSTLTIQRTQQEDSAVYLCASSLGRDPPKAFFGQGTRLTVV.

V usage is TRBV28 and J usage is TRBJ2-2; 9 bases line up with TRBD2. CDR1 and CDR2 from the germline V gene are MDHEN and SYDVKM. The CDR3 runs to 15 residues. V lost 2 bases to trimming and J lost 4 bases; unmatched junction nucleotides: 2. The CDR3 sequence is CASSLAGGPTGELFF. The CDR3 coding sequence is TGTGCCAGCAGTTTAGCGGGAGGGCCCACCGGGGAGCTGTTTTTT.

The J gene is TRBJ2-4, the V gene TRBV10-3; a weak D match, TRBD1 (6 bases). The V gene lost 6 bases and the J gene lost 6 bases, with 15 bases spanning the gap. CDR1 ENHRY and CDR2 SYGVKD come from the germline V gene. CDR3 length: 14 residues. The CDR3 coding sequence is TGTGCCATCAGGGGGACAACGGGGCTAAACATTCAGTACTTC. It specifies CAIRGTTGLNIQYF.

The J gene is TRBJ2-7, the V gene TRBV28; weak D call: TRBD2 (6 bases). This CDR3 has 15 amino acids. V lost 2 bases to trimming and J lost 5 bases, with 16 bases between them. Germline CDR1 and CDR2: MDHEN and SYDVKM. The CDR3 spells CASSLTSRLIHEQYF. The DNA for the CDR3 is TGTGCCAGCAGTTTAACTAGCCGCCTGATCCACGAGCAGTACTTC.

This chain joins TRBV24-1 and TRBJ1-3; TRBD1 might be the D (5 bases). This CDR3 comprises 14 residues. V was cut by 7 bases and J by 0 bases, with 9 bases left in between. Germline V gene sequence: CDR1 KGHDR, CDR2 SFDVKD. In DNA form, the CDR3 reads TGTGCCACCAGGGACACAGGCTCTGGAAACACCATATATTTT. It encodes CATRDTGSGNTIYF.